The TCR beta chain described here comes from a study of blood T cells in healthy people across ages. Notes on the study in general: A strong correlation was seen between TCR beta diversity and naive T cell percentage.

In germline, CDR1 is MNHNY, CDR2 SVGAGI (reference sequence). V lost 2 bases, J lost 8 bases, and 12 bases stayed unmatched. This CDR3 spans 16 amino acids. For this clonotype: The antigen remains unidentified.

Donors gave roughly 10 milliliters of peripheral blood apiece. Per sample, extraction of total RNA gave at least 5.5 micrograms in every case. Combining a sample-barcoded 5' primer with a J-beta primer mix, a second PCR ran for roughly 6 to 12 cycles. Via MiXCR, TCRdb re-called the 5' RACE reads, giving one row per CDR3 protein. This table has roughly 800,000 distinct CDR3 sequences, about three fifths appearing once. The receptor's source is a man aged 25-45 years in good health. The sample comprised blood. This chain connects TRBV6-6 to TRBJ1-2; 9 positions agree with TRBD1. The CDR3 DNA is TGTGCCAGCAGTTACCTCAACTCCGGGGACAGGGCAGGCTACACCTTC. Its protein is CASSYLNSGDRAGYTF.